A selection of T cell receptor beta chains follows, all from one sample in a study of blood T cell repertoires in COVID-19. Some clones are missing from TCRdb's copy, which holds only in-frame ones; the method was immunoSEQ multiplex PCR. The sample consists of around 100,000 clones, 70% to 85% of them appearing once. Sequencing was carried out using peripheral blood. These receptors all come from a woman aged 60 to 75 with acute or convalescent COVID-19. CDR3s include the opening cysteine and the closing phenylalanine or tryptophan.

V gene,J gene,CDR3 protein
TRBV4-2,TRBJ2-5,CASSQGGVSETQYF
TRBV19,TRBJ2-5,CASSPRTSGGAGETQYF
TRBV5-8,TRBJ1-5,CASSRRSNQPQHF
TRBV3-1/TRBV3-2,TRBJ1-2,CASSQALDRNYGYTF
TRBV7-3,TRBJ2-7,CASSLMGAKSPYEQYF
TRBV5-1,TRBJ2-1,CASSLRQGANEQFF
TRBV2,TRBJ2-5,CASNWRDQETQYF
TRBV5-6,TRBJ2-7,CASSLDRDSPEQYF
TRBV11-2,TRBJ2-1,CASSQFNEQFF
TRBV7-9,TRBJ1-3,CASSLGQGISGNTIYF
TRBV7-3,TRBJ1-1,CASSSQRETEAFF
TRBV19,TRBJ1-4,CASSIPDAATNEKLFF
TRBV7-9,TRBJ1-1,CASSSMTGVGTEAFF
TRBV12-3/TRBV12-4,TRBJ2-5,CASTPGVGETQYF
TRBV7-2,TRBJ1-5,CASSPRQGDQPQHF
TRBV11-2,TRBJ1-5,CASSLGQAAQPQHF
TRBV7-3,TRBJ2-7,CASSLNHGTGDEQYF
TRBV6-5,TRBJ1-5,CASTEQTNQPQHF
TRBV6-5,TRBJ2-3,CASSLGLDNTDTQYF
TRBV28,TRBJ1-5,CASSLSGQGHQPQHF
TRBV9,TRBJ1-3,CASSAMAGAGNTIYF
TRBV7-2,TRBJ1-2,CASSLSTGQGGYTF
TRBV7-3,TRBJ2-3,CASSLTGSYTDTQYF
TRBV4-2,TRBJ1-4,CASSQDLRENEKLFF
TRBV5-1,TRBJ1-1,CASSLSLNTEAFF
TRBV28,TRBJ1-5,CASSSGQISNQPQHF
TRBV2,TRBJ1-1,CASTGTGENTEAFF
TRBV4-1,TRBJ2-4,CASSQGLAGGLAKNIQYF
TRBV13,TRBJ2-5,CASGLSGLGWQTQYF
TRBV10-3,TRBJ1-1,CAISERQGTEAFF
TRBV6-1,TRBJ1-5,CASSEGATWGNQPQHF
TRBV19,TRBJ2-2,CASTPYGRGWNTGELFF
TRBV20-1,TRBJ1-1,CSASPNMRAFF
TRBV4-3,TRBJ2-3,CASSQEVERGATFNTQYF
TRBV7-2,TRBJ2-7,CASSPHTYEQYF
TRBV3-1/TRBV3-2,TRBJ1-2,CASSLDRGYYGYTF
TRBV7-6,TRBJ2-1,CASSLYGGANEQFF
TRBV7-9,TRBJ2-7,CASSRKRGDSYEQYF
TRBV7-3,TRBJ2-4,CASSLRQSDIQYF
TRBV19,TRBJ1-2,CASSIALDDRAGYTF
TRBV10-2,TRBJ1-4,CASSEAGNNNEKLFF
TRBV5-1,TRBJ1-2,CASSLGATGDYGYTF
TRBV6-5,TRBJ2-3,CASSPPPGFSRYF
TRBV7-2,TRBJ2-3,CASSFSLAGMNTQYF
TRBV28,TRBJ1-5,CASTAGGDNQPQHF
TRBV15,TRBJ1-3,CATSREGQGKNTIYF
TRBV28,TRBJ2-5,CASRGSGGYQETQYF
TRBV4-2,TRBJ1-2,CASSPTGTGSYGYTF
TRBV24-1,TRBJ2-2,CATSPRTGFTGELFF
TRBV14,TRBJ2-1,CASSPWGSGSYNEQFF
TRBV12-5,TRBJ1-5,CASGSGGHSNQPQHF
TRBV30,TRBJ2-2,CACTSPGQSTGELFF
TRBV19,TRBJ2-2,CASSTLQGGELFF